These 32 T cell receptor beta chains came from one sample sequenced in a study of persistence of HIV-infected CD4 T cells. Antigens of these TCRs are unknown. The libraries were made with immunoSEQ version 4 in survey mode. The assay was immunoSEQ multiplex PCR, and TCRdb's table has in-frame clones only and misses some. The sample contains approximately 30,000 clones, 82% of which appear only once. Cells were stimulated with CMV-infected fibroblast lysates at 10 ug/mL. CD40L-negative CD69-negative CD45RO-high memory CD4+ T cells were sorted as populations depleted of antigen-responding cells. The source was CD4+ T cells sorted from PBMCs after roughly 20-hour stimulation, collected from a patient who received antiretroviral therapy. These receptors all come from an adult man with HIV who was CMV-seropositive.

CDR3 amino acids: CASSLTGDPHQPQHF. The CDR3 bases are TGTGCCAGCAGTTTGACAGGTGATCCCCATCAGCCCCAGCATTTT. V is TRBV6-5 and J is TRBJ1-5; maybe TRBD1 (6 bases). CDR1 and CDR2 from the germline V gene are MNHEY and SVGAGI. The CDR3 runs 15 residues. V shed 4 bases and J shed 5 bases, with 15 bases lying between them.

The chain couples TRBV6-5 to TRBJ2-2, with D uncertain. Trimming took 10 bases from V and 3 from J, leaving 15 bases between them. The CDR3 extends over 14 amino acids. Germline-derived CDR1 and CDR2 are MNHEY and SVGAGI. CDR3 region: CATTINRDTGELFF. The CDR3 DNA reads as TGTGCCACTACAATAAACAGAGACACCGGGGAGCTGTTTTTT.

The CDR3 bases are TGTGCCAGCAGTTCCCCGTCCTCGGGGGGCTACGAGCAGTACTTC. Translating it yields CASSSPSSGGYEQYF. This chain links TRBV28 with TRBJ2-7; 7 nucleotides line up with TRBD2. This CDR3 comprises 15 residues. CDR1 is MDHEN, CDR2 SYDVKM, per germline. V gave up 4 bases and J gave up 3 bases; unmatched junction bases: 9.

V usage is TRBV27 and J usage is TRBJ2-1, with D perhaps matching TRBD1 (5 bases). Per the germline V gene, CDR1 is MNHEY and CDR2 is SMNVEV (reference sequence). The CDR3 loop spans 11 amino acids. V dropped 5 bases and J dropped 15 bases, with 14 bases sitting between them. The chain's CDR3 is CASSRGGGRFF. CDR3 sequence (DNA): TGTGCCAGCAGTAGGGGCGGCGGTCGGTTCTTC.

This chain's CDR3 is CASSTVVEQYF. The CDR3 nucleotides read TGTGCCAGCTCAACGGTGGTCGAGCAGTACTTC. The chain uses TRBV18 and TRBJ2-7, with unresolved D. The germline V gene encodes CDR1 KGHSH and CDR2 LQKENI. V was clipped by 5 bases and J by 6 bases, with 8 bases between them. There are 11 residues in the CDR3.

This clone was found once. The chain couples TRBV5-1 to TRBJ1-2; possibly TRBD1 for D (5 bases). CDR1 is SGHRS, CDR2 YFSETQ, per germline. V gave up 0 bases and J gave up 8 bases, with 14 bases separating them. The CDR3 covers 14 residues. For the CDR3, the DNA is TGCGCCAGCAGCTTGGGGCAGGGAATTGGGGGCTACACCTTC. Its translation: CASSLGQGIGGYTF.

This rearrangement joins TRBV18 to TRBJ2-3; 8 positions agree with TRBD2. Germline V gene data show CDR1 as KGHSH and CDR2 as LQKENI. This CDR3 is built from 17 residues. The V gene end was trimmed by 5 bases and the J gene end by 1 base; junction bases not matched to a gene: 11. The CDR3 region has the DNA TGTGCCAGCTCATCGGATAGCGGGGATCGAGGCACAGATACGCAGTATTTT. It specifies CASSSDSGDRGTDTQYF.

The V call is TRBV19, the J call TRBJ1-1; a possible D gene is TRBD1 (6 bases). The CDR3 sequence is 15 residues long. From germline, CDR1 is LNHDA and CDR2 SQIVND (reference sequence). Trimming pared 6 bases from V and 2 bases from J, leaving 16 bases between. The CDR3 region is CASRLPPGANTEAFF. CDR3 nucleotides: TGTGCCAGTAGGTTACCTCCGGGGGCAAACACTGAAGCTTTCTTT. Full variable domain (outside the CDR3, taken from reference TRBV19 and TRBJ1-1): DGGITQSPKYLFRKEGQNVTLSCEQNLNHDAMYWYRQDPGQGLRLIYYSQIVNDFQKGDIAEGYSVSREKKESFPLTVTSAQKNPTAFYLCASRLPPGANTEAFFGQGTRLTVV.

The chain links TRBV10-3 to TRBJ1-5, with D perhaps TRBD1 (5 bases). From germline, CDR1 is ENHRY and CDR2 SYGVKD. The germline V and J ends were trimmed by 6 bases and 0 bases, with 9 bases remaining between them. The CDR3 is 14 residues long. The CDR3 bases are TGTGCCATCAGCGACAGCTATAGCAATCAGCCCCAGCATTTT. It codes for CAISDSYSNQPQHF.

A note on this clone: One end of the junction varies from germline; a read error may be responsible. V is TRBV6-1 and J is TRBJ2-3; tentative D call: TRBD2 (5 bases). Per the germline V gene, CDR1 is MNHNS and CDR2 is SASEGT. The CDR3 covers 16 residues. In DNA form, the CDR3 reads TGTGCCAGCAGTGACCTACTAGGGTTGGGCACAGATACGCGGTATTTT. Translation gives CASSDLLGLGTDTRYF.

The rearrangement uses TRBV5-1 and TRBJ2-7; D gene unclear. Per germline, CDR1 SGHRS and CDR2 YFSETQ. Trimming shortened V by 3 bases and J by 2 bases, and 21 bases separated the two germline ends. There are 17 residues in the CDR3. This CDR3 is CASSYGVSSDGTYEQYF. DNA of the CDR3: TGCGCCAGCAGCTATGGAGTTTCTTCGGACGGAACCTACGAGCAGTACTTC. The complete variable domain, with remaining parts taken from reference TRBV5-1 and TRBJ2-7, reads KAGVTQTPRYLIKTRGQQVTLSCSPISGHRSVSWYQQTPGQGLQFLFEYFSETQRNKGNFPGRFSGRQFSNSRSEMNVSTLELGDSALYLCASSYGVSSDGTYEQYFGPGTRLTVT.

This chain links TRBV19 with TRBJ1-5; 10 bases match TRBD1. Germline loops: CDR1 LNHDA, CDR2 SQIVND (reference sequence). The CDR3 is made up of 18 amino acids. The V and J ends lost 8 bases and 0 bases, in that order; junction bases with no gene match: 13. The CDR3 sequence is CASSSRGTGADSNQPQHF. The CDR3 region has the DNA TGTGCCAGTTCAAGCAGGGGGACAGGGGCGGATAGCAATCAGCCCCAGCATTTT. The full variable domain, rest sourced from reference TRBV19 and TRBJ1-5, is DGGITQSPKYLFRKEGQNVTLSCEQNLNHDAMYWYRQDPGQGLRLIYYSQIVNDFQKGDIAEGYSVSREKKESFPLTVTSAQKNPTAFYLCASSSRGTGADSNQPQHFGDGTRLSIL.

This clone appeared a single time. V is TRBV19 and J is TRBJ2-2; 9 bases are shared with TRBD2. Germline assignment: CDR1 LNHDA and CDR2 SQIVND (reference sequence). V was pared by 5 bases and J by 2 bases, with 6 bases of the junction left unmatched. The CDR3 consists of 16 residues. CDR3 sequence (DNA): TGTGCCAGTAGTGTTAGCGGGGGAACCAACACCGGGGAGCTGTTTTTT. Translation: CASSVSGGTNTGELFF.

The V and J genes are TRBV20-1 and TRBJ2-7, with D perhaps TRBD1 (6 bases). The CDR3 extends over 11 amino acids. Germline-derived CDR1 and CDR2 are DFQATT and SNEGSKA (reference sequence). Deletions cut 6 bases from V and 7 bases from J, with 13 bases between. The CDR3 nucleotides read TGCAGTGCAAGGGACACCCGGGAGCAGTACTTC. It encodes CSARDTREQYF.

The V call is TRBV24-1, the J call TRBJ2-7; D uncertain. This CDR3 spans 15 amino acids. V shed 2 bases and J shed 0 bases, with 10 bases lying between them. Germline CDR1 reads KGHDR; CDR2 reads SFDVKD. Here the CDR3 reads CATSDSRMLSYEQYF. CDR3 in DNA: TGTGCCACCAGTGATTCCCGGATGCTCTCCTACGAGCAGTACTTC.

The V gene is TRBV6-5, the J gene TRBJ2-7, with 10 bases matching TRBD2. This CDR3 comprises 14 residues. V was pared by 2 bases and J by 2 bases, with 0 bases of the junction left unmatched. Germline V CDR1 and CDR2: MNHEY, SVGAGI. The CDR3 here is CASSYTSGAYEQYF. The CDR3 nucleotides read TGTGCCAGCAGTTACACTAGCGGGGCCTACGAGCAGTACTTC.

The chain joins TRBV5-1 to TRBJ2-2; D is perhaps TRBD1 (6 bases). With 0 bases removed from V and 5 bases from J, the gap between germline ends came to 26 bases. The CDR3 has 20 residues. The germline gives CDR1 SGHRS, CDR2 YFSETQ. Here the CDR3 DNA reads TGCGCCAGCAGCTTGGCCGATATACCAGGCAGGGGCCGCGGGACCGGGGAGCTGTTTTTT. It translates to CASSLADIPGRGRGTGELFF.

The chain is built from TRBV9 and TRBJ1-3; no clear D gene. Trimming pared 4 bases from V and 4 bases from J, leaving 9 bases between. The CDR3 runs 13 residues. Per germline, CDR1 SGDLS and CDR2 YYNGEE. The chain's CDR3 is CASSPQMGNTIYF. The DNA of the CDR3 is TGTGCCAGCAGCCCCCAGATGGGAAACACCATATATTTT.

The chain joins TRBV10-2 to TRBJ2-7, with 8 bases aligning to TRBD1. The germline CDR1 and CDR2 sequences are WSHSY and SAAADI. The CDR3 is made up of 14 amino acids. V shed 7 bases and J 5 bases; nucleotides not matched to a gene: 10. The CDR3 bases are TGCGCCAGCAAATATAACGACAGGGGAGACGAGCAGTACTTC. Its protein product is CASKYNDRGDEQYF.

The chain couples TRBV9 to TRBJ2-7; TRBD1 matches at 10 bases. V lost 0 bases, J lost 3 bases, and 3 bases stayed unmatched. The CDR3 runs to 15 residues. Germline CDR1 is SGDLS and CDR2 is YYNGEE. CDR3 region: CASSVEGQGYYEQYF. CDR3 nucleotide sequence: TGTGCCAGCAGCGTAGAGGGACAGGGGTACTACGAGCAGTACTTC.

The J gene is TRBJ2-2, the V gene TRBV6-5, with D possibly being TRBD1 (5 bases). Germline-derived CDR1 and CDR2 are MNHEY and SVGAGI. This CDR3 has 14 residues. The ends were cut back, 6 bases at V and 1 base at J, with 9 bases in the middle. CDR3 bases: TGTGCCAGCAGAGGGGTCCTGAACACCGGGGAGCTGTTTTTT. This encodes CASRGVLNTGELFF.

This clone was seen once. The chain uses TRBV7-3 and TRBJ2-1; D is uncertain. V lost 2 bases and J 0 bases, leaving 8 bases between the germline ends. Germline CDR1 is SGHTA and CDR2 is FQGTGA. The CDR3 is 15 residues long. The CDR3: CASSLGTNSYNEQFF. As DNA, the CDR3 is TGTGCCAGCAGCTTAGGTACAAACTCCTACAATGAGCAGTTCTTC.

The rearrangement joins TRBV11-3 to TRBJ1-6; D is uncertain. Between the trimmed V and J ends, which lost 5 bases and 1 base, there was a span of 6 bases. The CDR3 contains 14 residues. Germline V gene lookup returns CDR1 SGHNT and CDR2 YENEEA. CDR3 amino acids: CASSEGSYNSPLHF. CDR3 bases: TGTGCCAGCAGCGAGGGTTCCTATAATTCACCCCTCCACTTT.

The chain recombines TRBV3-1 (or the pseudogene TRBV3-2) with TRBJ1-1; D gene ambiguous. This CDR3 has 13 residues. Looked up from germline, CDR1 is LGHDT and CDR2 is YNNKEL (reference sequence). V was cut by 1 base and J by 5 bases, with 8 bases left in between. The CDR3 sequence: CASSQVVLTEAFF. The CDR3 bases are TGTGCCAGCAGCCAAGTCGTCCTAACTGAAGCTTTCTTT.

The chain joins TRBV28 to TRBJ1-6; possible D gene TRBD1, 6 bases. Germline V lookup: CDR1 MDHEN, CDR2 SYDVKM. CDR3 size: 15 residues. Trimming stripped 3 bases from V and 9 bases from J, with 15 bases between. In DNA form, the CDR3 reads TGTGCCAGCAGTTTTTCGCAGGGGTCGACTTCACCCCTCCACTTT. Translation gives CASSFSQGSTSPLHF.

The chain is built from TRBV12-3 or TRBV12-4 and TRBJ2-3; the D is unclear. This CDR3 has 12 amino acids. Trimming shortened V by 1 base and J by 4 bases, and 3 bases separated the two germline ends. The CDR3 coding sequence is TGTGCCAGCAGTTTAGAACCAGATACGCAGTATTTT. It specifies CASSLEPDTQYF.

CDR3 DNA sequence: TGTGCCACTCCGGCCCCGGATGGCAATCAGCCCCAGCATTTT. The encoded protein is CATPAPDGNQPQHF. This chain joins TRBV19 and TRBJ1-5; D is ambiguous. Germline values: CDR1 LNHDA, CDR2 SQIVND (reference sequence). V lost 10 bases to trimming and J lost 2 bases, with 15 bases between them. The CDR3 length is 14 residues.

In DNA, the CDR3 is TGTGCCAGCAGCTTAACCGGGACAGGGGGTTATTATGGCTACACCTTC. It codes for CASSLTGTGGYYGYTF. This chain joins TRBV5-5 and TRBJ1-2, with 11 bases matching TRBD1. The CDR3 extends over 16 amino acids. Germline V gene lookup returns CDR1 SGHKS and CDR2 YYEKEE (reference sequence). The V and J ends lost 2 bases and 5 bases, in that order; junction bases with no gene match: 8.

In its sample, this clone was seen once. J is TRBJ2-7 and V is TRBV6-5; D unclear. The V gene lost 2 bases and the J gene lost 4 bases, with 3 bases spanning the gap. Germline V gene lookup returns CDR1 MNHEY and CDR2 SVGAGI. The CDR3 covers 11 residues. CDR3 loop: CASSYAYEQYF. CDR3 in DNA: TGTGCCAGCAGTTACGCATACGAGCAGTACTTC.

This clone was detected only once. CDR3 region: CASSLQGQGRSAYEQYF. DNA for the CDR3: TGTGCCAGCAGCTTACAGGGACAGGGCCGGTCTGCCTACGAGCAGTACTTC. This rearrangement joins TRBV7-2 to TRBJ2-7; 9 bases are a match to TRBD1. The CDR3 totals 17 residues. Per the germline V gene, CDR1 is SGHTA and CDR2 is FQGNSA. J gave up 2 bases and V 2 bases, and 10 bases lay outside the gene matches.

The CDR3 loop reads CASGSFTYEQYF. DNA of the CDR3: TGTGCCAGCGGCAGCTTCACCTACGAGCAGTACTTC. The rearrangement uses TRBV7-9 and TRBJ2-7, with no clear D. The CDR3 length is 12 residues. Germline V lookup: CDR1 SEHNR, CDR2 FQNEAQ (reference sequence). The V and J ends lost 8 bases and 2 bases respectively, with 10 bases between them.

This sequence joins TRBV5-1 and TRBJ1-4; 8 bases agree with TRBD1. The CDR3 length is 14 residues. Unmatched junction bases numbered 2, after V lost 3 bases and J lost 4 bases. Germline CDR1 and CDR2: SGHRS and YFSETQ. The CDR3 nucleotides read TGCGCCAGCAGCTCAGGACAGGGTAATGAAAAACTGTTTTTT. It specifies CASSSGQGNEKLFF.